Presented here are 11 T cell receptor beta chains from one specimen sequenced in a study of regulatory T cells in long-lasting Graves disease (dated by TCRdb to the early 2020s). What this sample's time point label stands for: persistent/refractory GD, antithyroid drugs over 5 years with positive TRAb. RNA was extracted from PBMCs in TRIzol for both TCR sequencing and RNA sequencing. Libraries were prepared through multiplex PCR. This sample was sequenced with an Illumina HiSeq 4000. To build TCR beta libraries, CDR3 regions were amplified by Arm-PCR using iRepertoire HTBI primers. TCRdb cleaned the public reads at Q25 with fastp, built clones with MiXCR and kept in-frame beta chains. For every CDR3 protein sequence, its rows merge into one entry that carries the most common genes and DNA. For this sample the table gives roughly 300,000 distinct CDR3 sequences, of which 20% to 25% were detected only once. The biggest ten clones account for approximately 53% of the sample.

The sequenced sample was peripheral blood mononuclear cells (PBMCs), obtained when the disease was refractory, from a patient treated with antithyroid drugs. The origin of the receptors is a female donor with Graves disease.

J is TRBJ1-2 and V is TRBV4-1; 7 bases match TRBD1. This CDR3 comprises 16 residues. Trimming removed 4 bases from V and 3 bases from J; junction bases left unmatched: 11. From germline, CDR1 is MGHRA and CDR2 YSYEKL. The CDR3 nucleotides read TGCGCCAGCAGCCGACTTACCGCCGGGACAGACTATGGCTACACCTTC. The encoded protein is CASSRLTAGTDYGYTF.

This clonotype was recorded many times. This chain connects TRBV4-1 to TRBJ1-1; no reliable D call. Germline CDR1 reads MGHRA; CDR2 reads YSYEKL. The CDR3 totals 16 residues. V was clipped by 0 bases and J by 0 bases, with 11 bases between them. CDR3: CASSQDLVRVNTEAFF. The CDR3 nucleotides are TGCGCCAGCAGCCAAGATTTGGTTCGCGTGAACACTGAAGCTTTCTTT.

This clonotype was detected many times. This chain uses TRBV3-1 with TRBJ2-5; 9 bases line up with TRBD1. Germline V gives CDR1 LGHDT, CDR2 YNNKEL (reference sequence). The CDR3 consists of 14 residues. The ends lost 1 base at V and 4 bases at J; junction bases unmatched: 1. CDR3 sequence: CASSQVGQGETQYF. Here the CDR3 DNA reads TGTGCCAGCAGCCAAGTGGGACAGGGAGAGACCCAGTACTTC.

This clonotype showed up many times. The J gene is TRBJ2-5, the V gene TRBV10-3, with no clear D. CDR1 and CDR2 (germline): ENHRY, SYGVKD. This CDR3 has 12 residues. Trimming removed 8 bases at V and 5 bases at J, with 12 bases between. The CDR3 region is CAIPDFGETQYF. The CDR3 DNA follows: TGTGCCATCCCTGATTTTGGTGAGACCCAGTACTTC.

The J gene is TRBJ2-7, the V gene TRBV10-3; 8 nucleotides match TRBD2. Germline values: CDR1 ENHRY, CDR2 SYGVKD. V gave up 2 bases and J gave up 3 bases; unmatched junction bases: 6. The CDR3 spans 15 residues. DNA of the CDR3: TGTGCCATCAGTGAGCCCGGGACTAGTAGCTACGAGCAGTACTTC. This sequence encodes CAISEPGTSSYEQYF.

In its sample, this clonotype was seen many times. The chain has TRBV9 and TRBJ2-2; 9 nucleotides match TRBD2. The CDR3 consists of 15 residues. J lost 5 bases, V lost 4 bases, and 6 bases had no gene match. CDR1 and CDR2 (germline): SGDLS, YYNGEE. The CDR3 sequence is CASSPGTSKTGELFF. CDR3 coding DNA: TGTGCCAGCAGCCCTGGGACTAGCAAGACCGGGGAGCTGTTTTTT. Combining the CDR3 with reference TRBV9 and TRBJ2-2 gives the whole variable domain DSGVTQTPKHLITATGQRVTLRCSPRSGDLSVYWYQQSLDQGLQFLIQYYNGEERAKGNILERFSAQQFPDLHSELNLSSLELGDSALYFCASSPGTSKTGELFFGEGSRLTVL.

This chain uses TRBV4-2 with TRBJ2-7, with 9 bases aligning to TRBD2. Germline lookup yields CDR1 LGHNA and CDR2 YNFKEQ. V gave up 1 base and J gave up 4 bases; unmatched junction bases: 2. This CDR3 has 14 amino acids. CDR3 DNA sequence: TGTGCCAGCAGCCAAGCCAGCGGGAGGTACGAGCAGTACTTC. This codes for CASSQASGRYEQYF.

The chain combines TRBV9 with TRBJ1-6; D not certain. The V end was cut by 3 bases, the J end by 5 bases, with 12 bases between. This CDR3 comprises 15 residues. Looked up from germline, CDR1 is SGDLS and CDR2 is YYNGEE. CDR3 loop: CASSAGPTDNSPLHF. The CDR3 DNA reads TGTGCCAGCAGCGCCGGACCCACGGATAATTCACCCCTCCACTTT.

This clonotype has at least ten counts. The chain couples TRBV24-1 to TRBJ1-1, with 12 bases identical to TRBD1. Germline assignment: CDR1 KGHDR and CDR2 SFDVKD. Trimming at V came to 6 bases and at J to 3 bases, leaving 10 bases not matched to a gene. CDR3 length: 17 residues. The chain's CDR3 is CATSMTGTGGRDTEAFF. CDR3 in DNA: TGTGCCACCAGTATGACCGGGACAGGGGGCCGGGACACTGAAGCTTTCTTT.

This clonotype was observed a handful of times. This rearrangement joins TRBV5-6 to TRBJ2-7; D call uncertain. The CDR3 contains 16 residues. With 1 base removed from V and 6 bases from J, the gap between germline ends came to 20 bases. Germline V gives CDR1 SGHDT, CDR2 YYEEEE. Written as DNA, the CDR3 is TGTGCCAGCAGCTTGTACACCAACTCCGACCCTTCCGAGCAGTACTTC. Amino acid sequence: CASSLYTNSDPSEQYF.

This clonotype was counted ten times or more. The chain carries TRBV12-3 or TRBV12-4 and TRBJ2-5, with D hard to call. Trimming removed 3 bases from V and 4 bases from J, with 9 bases in between. The CDR3 loop spans 13 amino acids. DNA for the CDR3: TGTGCCAGCAGTTTTGGGTGGGGAGAGACCCAGTACTTC. This translates into CASSFGWGETQYF.